This T cell receptor beta chain was documented in a study of a mutant IDH1 vaccine in newly diagnosed glioma. Indicated time point: baseline, week 1 (first vaccination visit). Treatment: pre-vaccination baseline after standard-of-care therapy. Here immunoSEQ multiplex PCR was the method, and the copy in TCRdb shows in-frame clones only, minus some. The profile shows tens of thousands of clones, 79% of them singletons. Germline V CDR1 and CDR2: SGHVS, FQNEAQ. The CDR3 extends over 12 amino acids. Trimming removed 1 base from V and 6 bases from J, with 6 bases in between. The sequencing here drew on PBMCs, taken from a glioma patient treated with radiotherapy, temozolomide or both. V is TRBV7-8 and J is TRBJ1-2, with D unresolved. The source of this sequence is a man in his fifties with glioma. CDR3 sequence: CASSLVGDGYTF. The CDR3 DNA reads as TGTGCCAGCAGCTTAGTTGGGGATGGCTACACCTTC.